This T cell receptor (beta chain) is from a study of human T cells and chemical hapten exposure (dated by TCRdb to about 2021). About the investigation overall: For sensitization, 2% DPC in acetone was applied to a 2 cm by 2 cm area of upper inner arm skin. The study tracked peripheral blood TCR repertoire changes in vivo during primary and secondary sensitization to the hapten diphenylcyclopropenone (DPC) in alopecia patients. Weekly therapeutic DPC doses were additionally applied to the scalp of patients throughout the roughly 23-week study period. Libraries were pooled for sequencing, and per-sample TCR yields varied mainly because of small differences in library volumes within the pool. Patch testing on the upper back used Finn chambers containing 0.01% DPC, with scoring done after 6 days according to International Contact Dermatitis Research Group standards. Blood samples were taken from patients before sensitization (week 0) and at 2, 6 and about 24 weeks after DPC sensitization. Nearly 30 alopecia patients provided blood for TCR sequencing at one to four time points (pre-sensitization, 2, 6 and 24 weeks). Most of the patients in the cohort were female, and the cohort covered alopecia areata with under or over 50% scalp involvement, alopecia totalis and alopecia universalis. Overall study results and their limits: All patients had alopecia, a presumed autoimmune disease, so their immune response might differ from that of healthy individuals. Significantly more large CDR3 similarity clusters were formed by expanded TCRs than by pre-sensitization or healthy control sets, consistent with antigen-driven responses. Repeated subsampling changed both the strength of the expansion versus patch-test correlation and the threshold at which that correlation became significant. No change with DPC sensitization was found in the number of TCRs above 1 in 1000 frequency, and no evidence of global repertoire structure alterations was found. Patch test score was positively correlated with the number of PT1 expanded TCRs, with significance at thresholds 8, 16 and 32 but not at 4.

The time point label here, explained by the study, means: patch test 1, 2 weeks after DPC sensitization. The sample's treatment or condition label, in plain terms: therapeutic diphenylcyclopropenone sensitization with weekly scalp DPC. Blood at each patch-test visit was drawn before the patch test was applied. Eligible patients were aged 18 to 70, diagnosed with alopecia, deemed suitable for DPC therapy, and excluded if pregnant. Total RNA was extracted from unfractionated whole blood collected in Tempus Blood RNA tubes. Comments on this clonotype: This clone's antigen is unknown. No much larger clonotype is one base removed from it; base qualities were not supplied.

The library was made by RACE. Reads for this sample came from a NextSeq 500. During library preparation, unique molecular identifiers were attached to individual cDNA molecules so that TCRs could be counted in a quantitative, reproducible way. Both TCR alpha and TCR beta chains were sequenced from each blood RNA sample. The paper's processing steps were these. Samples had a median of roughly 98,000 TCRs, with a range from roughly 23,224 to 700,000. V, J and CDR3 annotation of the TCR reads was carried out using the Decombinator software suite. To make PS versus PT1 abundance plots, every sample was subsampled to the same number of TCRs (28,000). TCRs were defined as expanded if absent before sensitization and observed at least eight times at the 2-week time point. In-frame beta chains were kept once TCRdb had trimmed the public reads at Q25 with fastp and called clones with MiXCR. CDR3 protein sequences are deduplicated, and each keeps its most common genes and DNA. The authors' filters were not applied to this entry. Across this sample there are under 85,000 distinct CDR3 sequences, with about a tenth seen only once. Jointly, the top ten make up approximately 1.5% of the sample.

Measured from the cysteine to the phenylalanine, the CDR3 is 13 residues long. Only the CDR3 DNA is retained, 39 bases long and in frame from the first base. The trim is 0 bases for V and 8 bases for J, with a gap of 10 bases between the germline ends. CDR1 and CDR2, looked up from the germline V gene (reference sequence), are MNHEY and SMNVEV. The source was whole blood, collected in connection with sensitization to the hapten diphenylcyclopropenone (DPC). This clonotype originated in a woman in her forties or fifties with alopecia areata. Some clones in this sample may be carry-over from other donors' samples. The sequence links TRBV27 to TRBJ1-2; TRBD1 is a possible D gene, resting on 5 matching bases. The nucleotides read TGTGCCAGCAGTTTATCAGGGGAAGAAGGCTACACCTTC. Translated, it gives CASSLSGEEGYTF.